The 14 T cell receptor beta chains listed next were all sequenced from one sample in a study of T cells in women clearing cervical HPV infection. The repertoire was sequenced with immunoSEQ multiplex PCR; TCRdb's copy has only in-frame clones and lacks some. The sample data list more than 20,000 clones. Sequencing was carried out using blood buffy coat. These receptors were collected from a woman aged 18 to 75 with a cervical HPV16 infection that either progressed to CIN3+ or cleared (not recorded which).

With regard to this clone: From the germline J gene comes the end of the CDR3, since the read stops 3 residues before it. The chain has TRBV7-2 and TRBJ1-2; no firm D call. V was cut by 0 bases and J by 2 bases, with 4 bases left in between. The CDR3 sequence is 13 residues long. Germline values: CDR1 SGHTA, CDR2 FQGNSA. The DNA read from the CDR3 is TGTGCCAGCAGCTTAGCCTCCAACTATGGC. Its protein is CASSLASNYG. The CDR3 reads in full as CASSLASNYGYTF.

In regard to this clone: The read ends 3 residues before the CDR3 terminus; that terminus is restored from the germline J gene. The chain combines TRBV18 with TRBJ1-1; D gene unclear. This CDR3 has 14 residues. Germline lookup yields CDR1 KGHSH and CDR2 LQKENI. The V and J ends lost 6 bases and 5 bases respectively, with 16 bases between them. The part of the CDR3 DNA that was read is TGTGCCAGCTCCGAACAGAATTTTGGGACTGAA. Translated, it gives CASSEQNFGTE. The complete CDR3 sequence is CASSEQNFGTEAFF.

Remarks on this clone: The read is 3 residues too short to cover the CDR3 end, so that end is filled in from the germline J gene. The chain uses TRBV5-3 and TRBJ2-1; 10 nucleotides line up with TRBD2. TRBV5-3 is annotated as an ORF whose role is uncertain. Trimming at V came to 4 bases and at J to 3 bases, leaving 19 bases not matched to a gene. The CDR3 length is 20 residues. The CDR3 sequence is CARSLVRGLARPSFYNEQFF. The CDR3 bases that were read are TGTGCCAGAAGCCTGGTGCGGGGACTAGCGCGACCTAGTTTCTACAATGAG.

Remarks on this clone: The observed sequence ends 3 residues before the CDR3 terminus, with the missing tail filled in from the germline J gene. This chain links TRBV18 with TRBJ1-1; TRBD1 is a possible D gene (5 bases). CDR1 is KGHSH, CDR2 LQKENI, per germline. This CDR3 has 16 amino acids. V dropped 3 bases and J dropped 2 bases, with 16 bases sitting between them. The CDR3 sequence is CASSPQQESLNTEAFF. CDR3 DNA (partial): TGTGCCAGCTCACCTCAACAGGAATCGCTTAACACTGAA.

Comment on this clone: Read coverage stops 3 residues before the CDR3 terminus; the germline J gene supplies the remainder. The sample holds other DNA sequences that translate to the same CDR3. The rearrangement links TRBV20-1 to TRBJ2-7; TRBD1 matches at 7 bases. There are 14 residues in the CDR3. The germline V gene has CDR1 DFQATT and CDR2 SNEGSKA (reference sequence). V trimming: 6 bases; J trimming: 2 bases; junction bases outside the gene matches: 10. The CDR3: CSAPPAGTAYEQYF. Partial CDR3 DNA: TGCAGTGCCCCCCCCGCCGGGACAGCCTACGAG.

In regard to this clone: Read sequence stops 3 residues before the CDR3 end, and the germline J gene provides the missing end. The chain links TRBV30 to TRBJ1-4; 10 bases fit TRBD1. In germline, CDR1 is GTSNPN, CDR2 SVGIG (reference sequence). Unmatched junction bases numbered 8, after V lost 3 bases and J lost 7 bases. The CDR3 has 15 residues. The CDR3 loop is CAWRMLDRGLEKLFF. CDR3 DNA (partial): TGTGCCTGGAGGATGCTAGACAGGGGGCTTGAAAAA.

About this clone: The missing CDR3 end, 3 residues past where the read stops, is filled in from the germline J gene. The J gene is TRBJ2-7, the V gene TRBV20-1; a weak D match, TRBD1 (6 bases). CDR1 is DFQATT, CDR2 SNEGSKA, per germline (reference sequence). Trimming left V 5 bases short and J 5 bases short, with 10 bases between. The CDR3 is 11 residues long. CDR3 loop: CSASQGDEQYF. The part of the CDR3 DNA that was read is TGCAGTGCTTCACAGGGTGACGAG.

With respect to this clone: The read is 3 residues too short to cover the CDR3 end, so that end is filled in from the germline J gene. The V gene is TRBV20-1, the J gene TRBJ2-2; 7 bases match TRBD1. The CDR3 contains 14 residues. V dropped 6 bases and J dropped 0; count of bases not matched to a gene: 4. In germline, CDR1 is DFQATT, CDR2 SNEGSKA (reference sequence). The sequenced CDR3 bases are TGCAGTGCCCGACAGGGCCCGAACACCGGGGAG. Translated: CSARQGPNTGE. Given in full, the CDR3 is CSARQGPNTGELFF.

As regards this clone: The read ends 3 residues shy of where the CDR3 ends; the end is completed using the germline J gene. The rearrangement joins TRBV19 to TRBJ2-6; D may be TRBD2 (6 bases). The germline V gene encodes CDR1 LNHDA and CDR2 SQIVND (reference sequence). The CDR3 spans 14 residues. V shed 5 bases and J shed 4 bases, with 9 bases lying between them. Incomplete CDR3 DNA: TGTGCCAGTAGTTCCCGGGGGGGGGCCAACGTC. Its protein product is CASSSRGGANV. The full-length CDR3 reads as CASSSRGGANVLTF.

Worth noting for this clone: The sequence runs out 3 residues before the end of the CDR3; the remainder is reconstructed from the germline J gene. The rearrangement uses TRBV6-1 and TRBJ2-2; D uncertain. Between the trimmed V and J ends, which lost 2 bases and 7 bases, there was a span of 14 bases. The CDR3 length is 15 residues. CDR1 MNHNS and CDR2 SASEGT come from the germline V gene. The CDR3 sequence is CASSEIAFLGGELFF. The sequenced CDR3 bases are TGTGCCAGCAGTGAAATAGCCTTCCTGGGCGGGGAG.

With regard to this clone: The read ends 3 residues shy of where the CDR3 ends; the end is completed using the germline J gene. The chain links TRBV10-3 to TRBJ2-1, with D perhaps matching TRBD1 (5 bases). Germline V CDR1 and CDR2: ENHRY, SYGVKD. Deletions cut 8 bases from V and 8 bases from J, with 19 bases between. The length of the CDR3 is 14 residues. CDR3 sequence: CAIQNRLQGYEQFF. The covered CDR3 bases are TGTGCCATCCAGAATAGACTTCAGGGATATGAG.

About this clone itself: The read gets to within 3 residues of the CDR3 end, and the germline J gene fills in the rest. The V and J genes are TRBV12-3 or TRBV12-4 and TRBJ2-7; 8 nucleotides match TRBD2. This CDR3 has 17 residues. The ends lost 3 bases at V and 1 base at J; junction bases unmatched: 11. CDR3 sequence: CASSFRGGDFGSYEQYF. CDR3 bases read: TGTGCCAGCAGTTTCCGGGGGGGAGATTTTGGTTCCTACGAG.

The DNA read from the CDR3 is TGTGCCAGCAGCTCGCATTCAGGTTCCTACAATGAG. The encoded protein is CASSSHSGSYNE. The CDR3 as a whole reads CASSSHSGSYNEQFF. V is TRBV7-2 and J is TRBJ2-1, with D unclear. The CDR3 end lies 3 residues beyond the end of the read and is filled in from the germline J gene. CDR1 SGHTA and CDR2 FQGNSA come from the germline V gene. V lost 4 bases to trimming and J lost 1 base, with 11 bases between them. The CDR3 length is 15 residues.

A word on this clone: The CDR3 goes on 3 residues after the read ends, and that part is filled in from the germline J gene. The chain uses TRBV27 and TRBJ2-1; 9 bases agree with TRBD2. Germline CDR1 reads MNHEY; CDR2 reads SMNVEV (reference sequence). The CDR3 extends over 15 amino acids. Trimming cost V 0 bases and J 3 bases; bases outside gene matches: 0. The CDR3 loop is CASSLSSGSYNEQFF. The CDR3 bases that were read are TGTGCCAGCAGTTTATCTAGCGGGAGCTACAATGAG.